These T cell receptor beta chains were read from a single sample in a study of blood T cell repertoires in COVID-19. Assay used: immunoSEQ multiplex PCR; TCRdb lists only in-frame clones, some missing. The repertoire includes tens of thousands of clones, 70% to 85% of them detected once, and around 7% sits in the top ten. Sequencing was performed on peripheral blood. All receptors come from an older woman with acute or convalescent COVID-19. The conserved cysteine and the conserved F or W are not part of the CDR3 here. Some rows have no size entry. The others give once, few or many, or a class for an expanded clone.

clone_size: -; v_call: TRBV30; j_call: TRBJ1-5; cdr3_aa: AWSVKSNQPQH
clone_size: -; v_call: TRBV2; j_call: TRBJ2-7; cdr3_aa: ASSDGPPYYEQY
clone_size: -; v_call: TRBV18; j_call: TRBJ1-4; cdr3_aa: ASSPSIGGDGEKLF
clone_size: -; v_call: TRBV6-5; j_call: TRBJ1-2; cdr3_aa: ASSSGVVGNGYT
clone_size: -; v_call: TRBV5-1; j_call: TRBJ2-1; cdr3_aa: ASSLLEFGAGEQF
clone_size: once; v_call: TRBV6-4; j_call: TRBJ1-1; cdr3_aa: ASSETGTTEAF
clone_size: -; v_call: TRBV5-6; j_call: TRBJ1-2; cdr3_aa: ASSQRTGHYGYT
clone_size: -; v_call: TRBV19; j_call: TRBJ1-5; cdr3_aa: ATKLEGGDFEPQH
clone_size: -; v_call: TRBV7-2; j_call: TRBJ1-3; cdr3_aa: ASSLTPSSGNTIY
clone_size: -; v_call: TRBV7-7; j_call: TRBJ2-2; cdr3_aa: ASSLGQGATGELF
clone_size: -; v_call: TRBV5-1; j_call: TRBJ2-1; cdr3_aa: ASSPTPGINEQF
clone_size: -; v_call: TRBV29-1; j_call: TRBJ2-3; cdr3_aa: SVEDGTGNVGDTQY
clone_size: -; v_call: TRBV18; j_call: TRBJ1-4; cdr3_aa: ASSPLAVRDEKLF
clone_size: -; v_call: TRBV5-1; j_call: TRBJ1-1; cdr3_aa: ASSGGQVVNTEAF
clone_size: once; v_call: TRBV13; j_call: TRBJ1-3; cdr3_aa: ASSSPRRGPEAPGNTIY
clone_size: -; v_call: TRBV2; j_call: TRBJ2-7; cdr3_aa: ASNLQGWDYEQY
clone_size: -; v_call: TRBV3-1/TRBV3-2; j_call: TRBJ1-4; cdr3_aa: ASSQVGSSNEKLF
clone_size: -; v_call: TRBV12-3/TRBV12-4; j_call: TRBJ2-7; cdr3_aa: ASSLTGMWEQY
clone_size: -; v_call: TRBV10-3; j_call: TRBJ2-7; cdr3_aa: AISEPGLGLYEQY
clone_size: -; v_call: TRBV28; j_call: TRBJ1-1; cdr3_aa: ASSFYSPPAF
clone_size: -; v_call: TRBV6-5; j_call: TRBJ2-3; cdr3_aa: ASSSPMDTQY
clone_size: -; v_call: TRBV5-4; j_call: TRBJ2-7; cdr3_aa: ASSLTLSYEQY
clone_size: -; v_call: TRBV7-9; j_call: TRBJ1-6; cdr3_aa: ASSQTGGSYNSPLH